This passage covers 4 T cell receptor beta chains from one sample sequenced in a study of cytomegalovirus exposure and HLA in healthy donors. A multiplex PCR was run with 60 Vbeta primers and 13 Jbeta primers. Produced via immunoSEQ multiplex PCR; TCRdb's table is partial and in-frame only. This table has some 93,000 clones, less than 80% appearing once. The sequenced material came from PBMCs. These receptors all stem from a boy younger than 18 in good health and CMV-seropositive.

The V gene is TRBV7-8, the J gene TRBJ1-2, with 9 bases lining up with TRBD1. Germline-derived CDR1 and CDR2 are SGHVS and FQNEAQ. Losses at the gene ends were 3 bases for V and 3 bases for J; bases not matched to a gene: 8. The CDR3 consists of 16 residues. CDR3 sequence reads: CASSFAGTGSDYGYTF. The CDR3 DNA sequence: TGTGCCAGCAGCTTCGCCGGGACAGGGTCGGACTATGGCTACACCTTC.

A few counts support this clone. An end of the junction differs from the germline gene, which may be a read error. The chain uses TRBV20-1 and TRBJ1-2; D gene ambiguous. The CDR3 runs 11 residues. Germline CDR1 and CDR2: DFQATT and SNEGSKA (reference sequence). As DNA, the CDR3 is TGCAGTGCTAGAACTCTGAGCGGCTACCCCTTC. Its protein is CSARTLSGYPF.

The chain uses TRBV7-2 and TRBJ1-1; 8 bases line up with TRBD1. The V segment lost 4 bases and the J segment 4 bases; nucleotides outside the gene matches: 5. CDR1 is SGHTA, CDR2 FQGNSA, per germline. This CDR3 contains 14 residues. The CDR3, as DNA: TGTGCCAGCAGCTCGGACAGGGCGTCCACTGAAGCTTTCTTT. Residues: CASSSDRASTEAFF.

Written as DNA, the CDR3 is TGTGCCAGCAGCTTGGCGTCAGTTGGCTACACCTTC. This gives the protein CASSLASVGYTF. The chain couples TRBV5-6 to TRBJ1-2; no clear D. The CDR3 loop spans 12 amino acids. Deletions cut 0 bases from V and 7 bases from J, with 7 bases between. Germline CDR1 SGHDT, CDR2 YYEEEE.